These 25 T cell receptor beta chains were sequenced from one sample in a study of response to subunit inactivated influenza vaccine (dated by TCRdb to between 2018 and 2020). To prepare the library, RT-PCR was applied. Sequencer: Illumina HiSeq 2500. TCRdb's own reprocessing of the public reads used fastp at Q25 and MiXCR and kept productive beta chains. CDR3 protein sequences are deduplicated, and each keeps its most common genes and DNA. The sample has about 500,000 distinct CDR3 sequences on record, 16% of them singletons. Jointly, the top ten make up roughly 3.1% of the sample. Sequencing was performed on CD4+ T cells sorted from PBMCs, taken less than 30 months after vaccination. These receptor sequences come from a man between 50 and 75 years old who received an inactivated influenza vaccine. Donor details come from another sample of the same person, matched by shared clones.

V gene TRBV2 combines with J gene TRBJ2-5, with 7 bases that match TRBD1. Germline-derived CDR1 and CDR2 are SNHLY and FYNNEI. The CDR3 is 14 residues long. J gave up 0 bases and V 6 bases, and 4 bases lay outside the gene matches. The CDR3, as DNA: TGTGCCAGCAGGGGGGACAGAAACCAAGAGACCCAGTACTTC. It yields the protein CASRGDRNQETQYF.

The gene calls are TRBV20-1 and TRBJ1-2; TRBD1 agrees at 7 bases. The V segment lost 3 bases and the J segment 4 bases; nucleotides outside the gene matches: 5. Germline V gene sequence: CDR1 DFQATT, CDR2 SNEGSKA (reference sequence). This CDR3 region has 13 residues. CDR3 sequence: CSASTGVAYGYTF. DNA of the CDR3: TGCAGTGCTAGTACAGGGGTTGCCTATGGCTACACCTTC.

V is TRBV4-2 and J is TRBJ2-5; TRBD1 might be the D (6 bases). The CDR3 is 15 residues long. CDR1 and CDR2 (germline): LGHNA, YNFKEQ. The V end was cut by 3 bases, the J end by 2 bases, with 13 bases between. CDR3 loop: CASSQTGQLQETQYF. Here the CDR3 DNA reads TGTGCCAGCAGCCAGACAGGACAGCTTCAAGAGACCCAGTACTTC.

The rearrangement joins TRBV5-5 to TRBJ2-3; D may correspond to TRBD1 or TRBD2 (5 bases each). CDR1 and CDR2 from the germline V gene are SGHKS and YYEKEE (reference sequence). Trimming cost V 3 bases and J 0 bases, with 11 bases left between them. The CDR3 has 15 residues. The CDR3 here is CASSYYRTSTDTQYF. In nucleotides, the CDR3 is TGTGCCAGCAGCTACTACAGGACTAGCACAGATACGCAGTATTTT.

This clonotype was seen only a few times. The V gene is TRBV4-3, the J gene TRBJ2-7; either TRBD1 or TRBD2 may fit D (6 bases each). The germline V gene has CDR1 LGHNA and CDR2 YSLEER. Trimming cost V 1 base and J 7 bases, with 20 bases left between them. This CDR3 has 16 amino acids. DNA of the CDR3: TGCGCCAGCAGCCAAGCCCGCGGGACAAGAGTGGAGGAGCAGTACTTC. The encoded protein is CASSQARGTRVEEQYF.

The rearrangement joins TRBV7-2 to TRBJ2-3, with D tentatively TRBD2 (6 bases). Germline V gene lookup returns CDR1 SGHTA and CDR2 FQGNSA. CDR3 size: 14 residues. Between the trimmed V and J ends, which lost 5 bases and 2 bases, there was a span of 11 bases. The CDR3 DNA is TGTGCCAGCAGCCCGGACTATCACACAGATACGCAGTATTTT. This translates into CASSPDYHTDTQYF.

This clonotype was counted only a few times. This rearrangement joins TRBV10-3 to TRBJ2-1, with 10 positions matching TRBD2. The germline gives CDR1 ENHRY, CDR2 SYGVKD. The V segment lost 3 bases and the J segment 6 bases; nucleotides outside the gene matches: 2. This CDR3 comprises 14 residues. The CDR3 reads CAISDRTSGNEQFF. The DNA for the CDR3 is TGTGCCATCAGTGATCGGACTAGCGGCAATGAGCAGTTCTTC.

V gene TRBV25-1 combines with J gene TRBJ2-5; D is undetermined. Per germline, CDR1 MGHDK and CDR2 SYGVNS. CDR3 size: 10 residues. Trimming shortened V by 6 bases and J by 4 bases, and 3 bases separated the two germline ends. The DNA of the CDR3 is TGTGCCAGCAGGAGAGAGACCCAGTACTTC. This encodes CASRRETQYF.

The chain is built from TRBV7-2 and TRBJ2-7; no clear D. The V gene lost 4 bases and the J gene lost 2 bases, with 6 bases spanning the gap. The CDR3 sequence is 12 residues long. Per the germline V gene, CDR1 is SGHTA and CDR2 is FQGNSA. The chain's CDR3 is CASSSVAYEQYF. CDR3 nucleotides: TGTGCCAGCAGCTCCGTAGCCTACGAGCAGTACTTC. The whole variable domain, remainder taken from reference TRBV7-2 and TRBJ2-7, is GAGVSQSPSNKVTEKGKDVELRCDPISGHTALYWYRQSLGQGLEFLIYFQGNSAPDKSGLPSDRFSAERTGGSVSTLTIQRTQQEDSAVYLCASSSVAYEQYFGPGTRLTVT.

The chain couples TRBV20-1 to TRBJ1-4; D call uncertain. In germline, CDR1 is DFQATT, CDR2 SNEGSKA (reference sequence). This CDR3 spans 15 amino acids. The CDR3 reads CSYPDFRGGSEKLFF. The CDR3 nucleotides are TGCAGCTACCCTGACTTCAGAGGCGGGTCCGAAAAACTGTTTTTT.

The chain employs TRBV6-2 or TRBV6-3 and TRBJ2-7; 7 bases match TRBD1. The CDR3 has 15 residues. Germline loops: CDR1 MNHEY, CDR2 SVGEGT. The V gene end was trimmed by 2 bases and the J gene end by 3 bases; junction bases not matched to a gene: 7. The DNA for the CDR3 is TGTGCCAGCAGTTACGGGACAGTTGCTATCTACGAGCAGTACTTC. It translates to CASSYGTVAIYEQYF.

CDR3 amino acids: CASSLTRGNTGELFF. CDR3 in DNA: TGTGCCAGCAGCTTGACTAGGGGGAACACCGGGGAGCTGTTTTTT. The V call is TRBV7-2, the J call TRBJ2-2, with D perhaps matching TRBD2 (6 bases). Per germline, CDR1 SGHTA and CDR2 FQGNSA. Trimming took off 3 bases at V and 1 base at J, with 9 bases between the two ends. The CDR3 runs to 15 residues.

This clonotype was seen a handful of times. This chain uses TRBV7-2 with TRBJ2-7; 9 bases align to TRBD2. Trimming took 0 bases from V and 5 from J; bases not matched to a gene: 8. Germline lookup yields CDR1 SGHTA and CDR2 FQGNSA. The CDR3 has 16 residues. The CDR3 loop reads CASSLASGSQSHEQYF. CDR3 in DNA: TGTGCCAGCAGCTTAGCTAGCGGGAGTCAGAGCCACGAGCAGTACTTC.

This clonotype was recorded at least ten times. This chain links TRBV2 with TRBJ2-4, with TRBD1 identical over 9 bases. The V segment lost 3 bases and the J segment 7 bases; nucleotides outside the gene matches: 7. This CDR3 region has 15 residues. Looked up from germline, CDR1 is SNHLY and CDR2 is FYNNEI. The CDR3 DNA follows: TGTGCCAGCAGTGATCGGGGACAGGGCTGGAACATTCAGTACTTC. Translated, it gives CASSDRGQGWNIQYF.

The sample holds a few counts of this clonotype. V is TRBV3-1 and J is TRBJ2-1; 15 bases match TRBD2. The CDR3 covers 16 residues. Looked up from germline, CDR1 is LGHDT and CDR2 is YNNKEL (reference sequence). The trim removed 4 bases at V and 4 bases at J, leaving 2 bases unmatched. The CDR3 region is CASSPGTSGGYNEQFF. The DNA for the CDR3 is TGTGCCAGCAGCCCGGGGACTAGCGGGGGGTACAATGAGCAGTTCTTC.

The chain links TRBV7-2 to TRBJ1-2; TRBD1 might be the D (5 bases). The CDR3 contains 11 residues. The ends were cut back, 5 bases at V and 8 bases at J, with 9 bases in the middle. Germline-derived CDR1 and CDR2 are SGHTA and FQGNSA. This CDR3 is CASSGGTGYTF. The CDR3 region has the DNA TGTGCCAGCAGCGGGGGGACGGGCTACACCTTC.

This chain links TRBV20-1 with TRBJ2-7; tentative D call: TRBD1 (5 bases). The CDR3 totals 14 residues. CDR1 and CDR2 from the germline V gene are DFQATT and SNEGSKA (reference sequence). V dropped 3 bases and J dropped 4 bases, with 16 bases sitting between them. The CDR3 loop is CSASKGFAPYEQYF. The CDR3 region has the DNA TGCAGTGCTAGCAAGGGGTTCGCTCCTTACGAGCAGTACTTC.

This clonotype was counted a few times. The chain recombines TRBV6-5 with TRBJ2-3; D gene unclear. Per the germline V gene, CDR1 is MNHEY and CDR2 is SVGAGI. The ends were cut back, 6 bases at V and 2 bases at J, with 6 bases in the middle. The CDR3 has 12 residues. The CDR3 protein is CASRTPTDTQYF. DNA of the CDR3: TGTGCCAGCAGGACCCCCACAGATACGCAGTATTTT.

This clonotype was detected a few times. The J gene is TRBJ1-3, the V gene TRBV4-3; 8 bases are a match to TRBD1. V lost 8 bases and J lost 6; bases outside the gene matches: 6. This CDR3 region has 13 residues. CDR1 is LGHNA and CDR2 is YSLEER in the germline V gene. The CDR3 DNA reads as TGCGCCAGCTCCCAGGACAGGGAAAACACCATATATTTT. Protein product: CASSQDRENTIYF.

This clonotype was recorded at least ten times. The chain recombines TRBV20-1 with TRBJ1-1, with 7 bases aligning to TRBD1. CDR1 is DFQATT, CDR2 SNEGSKA, per germline (reference sequence). This CDR3 has 14 residues. The V and J ends lost 6 bases and 4 bases, in that order; junction bases with no gene match: 11. DNA of the CDR3: TGCAGTGCCCGAGGTGTCAGGGGGGGCACTGAAGCTTTCTTT. This gives the protein CSARGVRGGTEAFF.

This clonotype was detected a few times. This chain uses TRBV12-3 or TRBV12-4 with TRBJ2-3; 7 positions agree with TRBD2. This CDR3 comprises 14 residues. Unmatched junction bases numbered 12, after V lost 3 bases and J lost 12 bases. In nucleotides, the CDR3 is TGTGCCAGCAGTTTTCGGTCATACGGGGGGAAACAGTATTTT. It yields the protein CASSFRSYGGKQYF.

The chain uses TRBV7-2 and TRBJ2-1; 7 bases line up with TRBD1. The V gene end was trimmed by 1 base and the J gene end by 2 bases; junction bases not matched to a gene: 5. The CDR3 is made up of 16 amino acids. Germline V gene lookup returns CDR1 SGHTA and CDR2 FQGNSA. The CDR3 here is CASSLVFQGAYNEQFF. The DNA for the CDR3 is TGTGCCAGCAGCTTAGTCTTCCAGGGGGCCTACAATGAGCAGTTCTTC.

This clonotype was picked up a small number of times. The rearrangement links TRBV5-6 to TRBJ2-1; TRBD1 agrees at 7 bases. The germline CDR1 and CDR2 sequences are SGHDT and YYEEEE. With V trimmed by 2 bases and J by 4 bases, 6 bases remained unmatched. The CDR3 sequence is 15 residues long. The DNA for the CDR3 is TGTGCCAGCAGCTTAGGGACAGCGGTGTACAATGAGCAGTTCTTC. Protein product: CASSLGTAVYNEQFF.

The chain couples TRBV6-1 to TRBJ2-4, with a weak D call TRBD2 (5 bases). This CDR3 has 13 residues. The V end lost 4 bases, the J end lost 1 base, and 5 bases lay between the germline ends. Germline values: CDR1 MNHNS, CDR2 SASEGT. CDR3 sequence reads: CASSGTAKNIQYF. The CDR3 DNA is TGTGCCAGCAGTGGGACTGCCAAAAACATTCAGTACTTC.

This clonotype was recorded a few times. CDR3 loop: CAISGRDRDTGELFF. CDR3 sequence (DNA): TGTGCCATCAGTGGGCGGGACAGGGACACCGGGGAGCTGTTTTTT. The J gene is TRBJ2-2, the V gene TRBV10-3; TRBD1 matches at 9 bases. The germline gives CDR1 ENHRY, CDR2 SYGVKD. V was clipped by 4 bases and J by 3 bases; unmatched bases: 3. This CDR3 has 15 amino acids.